This T cell receptor beta chain derives from a study of CD8 T cells in ankylosing spondylitis. In this sample, this clonotype turned up many times. Its cognate antigen is unknown. TCRdb used MiXCR to reprocess the 5' RACE reads, holding one entry per CDR3 protein. This repertoire shows roughly 90,000 distinct CDR3 sequences, roughly 8.8% found once; its top ten account for about 30%. Study results and caveats: A TCR beta motif of eight highly homologous variants appeared characteristic of ankylosing spondylitis blood. Matched ankylosing spondylitis synovial fluid reportedly showed significant enrichment of disease-linked clones. Certain motif variants had earlier been reported in reactive arthritis synovial fluid and blood. Clones linked to disease, bearing a CD8+ phenotype, were relatively rare in peripheral blood.

V was trimmed by 2 bases and J by 2 bases, leaving 14 bases between them. The CDR3 totals 16 residues. In germline, CDR1 is SGHAT, CDR2 FQNNGV. The TCR was taken from a male donor with ankylosing spondylitis. The rearrangement links TRBV11-2 to TRBJ2-3; D unresolved. The sample consisted of blood, either unsorted or a sorted T cell fraction (not recorded which). The DNA for the CDR3 is TGTGCCAGCAGCTTAATAATGGTTGGCCCCACAGATACGCAGTATTTT. As protein: CASSLIMVGPTDTQYF.